The subject of this entry is one T cell receptor (beta chain). Unique molecular identifiers were used in preparing the TCRbeta library. From the PCR reads, TCRdb called clonotypes with MiXCR, one entry per CDR3 protein. The sample lists roughly 610,000 distinct CDR3 sequences; about 10% were seen once. The CDR3 runs to 16 residues. Germline V lookup: CDR1 SGHTA, CDR2 FQGNSA. V lost 1 base and J lost 7; bases outside the gene matches: 9. These data come from a study of T-cell reconstitution after alpha-beta-depleted transplantation in children. The genes are TRBV7-2 and TRBJ2-1; the match to TRBD1 covers 8 bases. Here the sequenced sample was PBMCs from the stem cell graft donor, taken from the stem cell graft. This sequence originates from a human donor who donated a stem cell graft to a child with acute myeloid leukemia. The CDR3, as DNA: TGTGCCAGCAGCTTAGGTGTCAGCAGGGGGCTTAATGAGCAGTTCTTC. It translates to CASSLGVSRGLNEQFF.